The present entry profiles one T cell receptor beta chain with its context. V shed 3 bases and J 0 bases; nucleotides not matched to a gene: 15. The CDR3 extends over 20 amino acids. The germline CDR1 and CDR2 sequences are SGDLS and YYNGEE. This record comes from a study of blood T cell repertoires in COVID-19. Measured with immunoSEQ multiplex PCR; TCRdb has only the in-frame clones, and not every one. This sample has a few hundred thousand clones, with approximately 78% found just once. Source material: PBMCs or T cells enriched from blood (not recorded which). This sequence originates from a man aged 40-55 years who had recovered from COVID-19. The chain has TRBV9 and TRBJ2-1; TRBD2 agrees at 10 bases. This chain's CDR3 is CASSARGGLAAWSSYNEQFF. For the CDR3, the DNA is TGTGCCAGCAGCGCTAGGGGCGGACTAGCGGCATGGAGCTCCTACAATGAGCAGTTCTTC.